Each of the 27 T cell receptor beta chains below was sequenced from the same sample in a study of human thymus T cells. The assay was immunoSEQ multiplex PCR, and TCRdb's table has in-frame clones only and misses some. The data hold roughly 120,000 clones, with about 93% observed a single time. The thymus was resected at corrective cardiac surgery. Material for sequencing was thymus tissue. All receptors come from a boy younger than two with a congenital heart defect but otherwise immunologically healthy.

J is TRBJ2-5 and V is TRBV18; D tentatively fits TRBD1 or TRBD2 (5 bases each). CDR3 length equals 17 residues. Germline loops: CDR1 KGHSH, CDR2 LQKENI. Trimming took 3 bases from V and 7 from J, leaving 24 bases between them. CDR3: CASSPQDGGRGWRTQYF. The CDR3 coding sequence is TGTGCCAGCTCACCGCAGGACGGAGGTAGGGGTTGGCGGACCCAGTACTTC.

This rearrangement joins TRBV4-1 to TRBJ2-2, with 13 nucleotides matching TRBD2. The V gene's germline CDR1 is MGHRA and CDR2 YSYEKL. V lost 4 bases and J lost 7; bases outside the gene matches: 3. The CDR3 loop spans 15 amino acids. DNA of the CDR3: TGCGCCAGCAGCCTTAGGACTAGCGGGGGCGGGGAGCTGTTTTTT. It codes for CASSLRTSGGGELFF.

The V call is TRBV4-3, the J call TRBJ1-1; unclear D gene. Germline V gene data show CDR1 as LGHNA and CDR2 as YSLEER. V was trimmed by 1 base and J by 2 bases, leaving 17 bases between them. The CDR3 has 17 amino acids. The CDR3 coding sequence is TGCGCCAGCAGCCAAGCGATAAACACCGGACTCAACACTGAAGCTTTCTTT. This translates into CASSQAINTGLNTEAFF.

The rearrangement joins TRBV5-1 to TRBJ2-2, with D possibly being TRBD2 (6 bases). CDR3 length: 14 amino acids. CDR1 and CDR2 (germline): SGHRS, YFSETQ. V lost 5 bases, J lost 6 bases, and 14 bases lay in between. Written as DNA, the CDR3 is TGCGCCAGCAGGACGACTAGGAGGCCCGGGGAGCTGTTTTTT. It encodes CASRTTRRPGELFF. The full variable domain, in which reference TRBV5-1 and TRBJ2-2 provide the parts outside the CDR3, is KAGVTQTPRYLIKTRGQQVTLSCSPISGHRSVSWYQQTPGQGLQFLFEYFSETQRNKGNFPGRFSGRQFSNSRSEMNVSTLELGDSALYLCASRTTRRPGELFFGEGSRLTVL.

The CDR3 is CASSPTLDEQFF. CDR3 sequence (DNA): TGTGCCAGCAGCCCAACCCTCGATGAGCAGTTCTTC. This chain uses TRBV7-2 with TRBJ2-1; D gene unclear. Germline CDR1 and CDR2: SGHTA and FQGNSA. This CDR3 contains 12 residues. The V gene lost 5 bases and the J gene lost 8 bases, with 10 bases spanning the gap.

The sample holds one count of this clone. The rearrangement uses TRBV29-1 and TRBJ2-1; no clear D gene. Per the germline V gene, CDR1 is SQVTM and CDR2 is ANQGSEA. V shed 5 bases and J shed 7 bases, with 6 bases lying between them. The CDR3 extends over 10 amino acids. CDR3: CSVSGNEQFF. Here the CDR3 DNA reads TGCAGCGTTTCCGGGAATGAGCAGTTCTTC.

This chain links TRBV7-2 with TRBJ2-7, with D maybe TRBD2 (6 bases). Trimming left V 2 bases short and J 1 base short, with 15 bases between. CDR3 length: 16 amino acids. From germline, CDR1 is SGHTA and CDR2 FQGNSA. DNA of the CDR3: TGTGCCAGCAGCTTAAGACTAGGGCTTCGGTCCTACGAGCAGTACTTC. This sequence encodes CASSLRLGLRSYEQYF.

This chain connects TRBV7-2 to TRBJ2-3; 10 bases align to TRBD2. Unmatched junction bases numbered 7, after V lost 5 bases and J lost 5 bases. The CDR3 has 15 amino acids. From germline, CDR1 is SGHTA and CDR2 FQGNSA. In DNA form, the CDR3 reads TGTGCCAGCAGCGAGACTAGCGGGTGGAAAGATACGCAGTATTTT. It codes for CASSETSGWKDTQYF.

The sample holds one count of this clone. The CDR3 DNA reads TGTGCCAGCAGCGCGGACAGAACTAATGAAAAACTGTTTTTT. It specifies CASSADRTNEKLFF. This rearrangement joins TRBV5-6 to TRBJ1-4; maybe TRBD1 (6 bases). With 4 bases removed from V and 1 base from J, the gap between germline ends came to 8 bases. CDR3 length equals 14 residues. Germline CDR1 is SGHDT and CDR2 is YYEEEE.

In nucleotides, the CDR3 is TGTGCCAGCAGCCAAGATTTTGTAGCTAACTATGGCTACACCTTC. It translates to CASSQDFVANYGYTF. The chain employs TRBV4-2 and TRBJ1-2, with no clear D. Trimming left V 0 bases short and J 0 bases short, with 8 bases between. This CDR3 region has 15 residues. Per the germline V gene, CDR1 is LGHNA and CDR2 is YNFKEQ.

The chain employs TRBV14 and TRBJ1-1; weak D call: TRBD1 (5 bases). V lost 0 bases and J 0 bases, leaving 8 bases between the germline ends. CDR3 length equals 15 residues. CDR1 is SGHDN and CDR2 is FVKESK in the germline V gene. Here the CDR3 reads CASSQETVLNTEAFF. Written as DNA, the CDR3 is TGTGCCAGCAGCCAAGAGACAGTTTTGAACACTGAAGCTTTCTTT.

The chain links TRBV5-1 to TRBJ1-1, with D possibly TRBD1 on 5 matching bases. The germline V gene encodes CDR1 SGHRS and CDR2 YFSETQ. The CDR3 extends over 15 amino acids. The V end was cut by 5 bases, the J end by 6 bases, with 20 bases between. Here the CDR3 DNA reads TGCGCCAGCAGTCTAGAGGGGCAGGGAGTGGCTGAAGCTTTCTTT. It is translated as CASSLEGQGVAEAFF.

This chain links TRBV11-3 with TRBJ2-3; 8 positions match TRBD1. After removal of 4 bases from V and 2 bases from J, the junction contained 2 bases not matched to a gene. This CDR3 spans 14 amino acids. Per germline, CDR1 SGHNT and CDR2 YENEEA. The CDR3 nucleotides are TGTGCCAGCAGCTGGGACAGGACCACAGATACGCAGTATTTT. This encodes CASSWDRTTDTQYF.

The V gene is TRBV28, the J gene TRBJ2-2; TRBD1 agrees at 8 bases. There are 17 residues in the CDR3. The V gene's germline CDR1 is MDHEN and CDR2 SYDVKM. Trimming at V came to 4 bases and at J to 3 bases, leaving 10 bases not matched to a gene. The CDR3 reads CASSSDDRGGDTGELFF. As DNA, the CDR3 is TGTGCCAGCAGTTCAGACGACAGGGGCGGTGACACCGGGGAGCTGTTTTTT.

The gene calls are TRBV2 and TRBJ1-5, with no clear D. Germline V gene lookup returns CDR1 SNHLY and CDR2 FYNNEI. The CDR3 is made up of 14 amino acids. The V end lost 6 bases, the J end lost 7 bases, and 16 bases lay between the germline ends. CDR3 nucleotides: TGTGCCAGCAGCGCGAGCGGAGGAGGACAGCCCCAGCATTTT. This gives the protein CASSASGGGQPQHF.

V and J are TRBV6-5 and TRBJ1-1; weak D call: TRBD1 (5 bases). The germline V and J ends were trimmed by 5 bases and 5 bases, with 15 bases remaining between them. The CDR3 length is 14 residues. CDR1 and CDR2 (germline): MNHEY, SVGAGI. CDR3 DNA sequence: TGTGCCAGCAGTAGGCAGGGATGGGATACTGAAGCTTTCTTT. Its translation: CASSRQGWDTEAFF.

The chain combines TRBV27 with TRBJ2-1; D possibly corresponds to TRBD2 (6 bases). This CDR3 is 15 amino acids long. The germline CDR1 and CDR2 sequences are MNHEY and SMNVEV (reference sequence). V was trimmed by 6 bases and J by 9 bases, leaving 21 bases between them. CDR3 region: CASRNRDSLGGEQFF. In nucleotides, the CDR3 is TGTGCCAGCAGGAACCGGGACTCCCTCGGAGGTGAGCAGTTCTTC.

Here the CDR3 DNA reads TGTGCCAGCAGTCACAGCAGGGGGCAAGGCTACACCTTC. It specifies CASSHSRGQGYTF. The chain links TRBV25-1 to TRBJ1-2; 8 bases map to TRBD1. Germline trimming cut 5 bases from V and 8 bases from J; bases unmatched to any gene: 7. The CDR3 spans 13 residues. Germline V gene lookup returns CDR1 MGHDK and CDR2 SYGVNS.

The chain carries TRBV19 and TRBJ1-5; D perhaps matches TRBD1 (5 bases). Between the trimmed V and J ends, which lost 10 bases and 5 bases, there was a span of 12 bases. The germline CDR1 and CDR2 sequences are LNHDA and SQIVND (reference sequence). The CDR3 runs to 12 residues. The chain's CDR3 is CATWDCDQPQHF. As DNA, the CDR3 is TGTGCCACTTGGGACTGCGATCAGCCCCAGCATTTT. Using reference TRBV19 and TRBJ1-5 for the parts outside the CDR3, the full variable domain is DGGITQSPKYLFRKEGQNVTLSCEQNLNHDAMYWYRQDPGQGLRLIYYSQIVNDFQKGDIAEGYSVSREKKESFPLTVTSAQKNPTAFYLCATWDCDQPQHFGDGTRLSIL.

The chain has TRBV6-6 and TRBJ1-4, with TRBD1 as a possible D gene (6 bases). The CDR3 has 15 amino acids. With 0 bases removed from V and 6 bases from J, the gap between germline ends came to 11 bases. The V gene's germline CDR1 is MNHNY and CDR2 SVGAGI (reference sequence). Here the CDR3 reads CASSYSARQDEKLFF. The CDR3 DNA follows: TGTGCCAGCAGTTACTCGGCGAGACAGGATGAAAAACTGTTTTTT.

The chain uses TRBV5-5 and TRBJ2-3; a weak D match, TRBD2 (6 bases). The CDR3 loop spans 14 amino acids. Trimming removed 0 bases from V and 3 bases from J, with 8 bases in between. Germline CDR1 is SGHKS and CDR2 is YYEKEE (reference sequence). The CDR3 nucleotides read TGTGCCAGCAGCTTGGAGCTAGCGACAGATACGCAGTATTTT. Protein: CASSLELATDTQYF.

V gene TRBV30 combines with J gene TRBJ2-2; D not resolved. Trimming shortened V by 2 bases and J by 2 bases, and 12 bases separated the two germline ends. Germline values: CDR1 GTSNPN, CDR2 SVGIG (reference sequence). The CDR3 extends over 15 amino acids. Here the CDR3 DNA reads TGTGCCTGGAGTCCGATCGCTCTCAACACCGGGGAGCTGTTTTTT. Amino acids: CAWSPIALNTGELFF.

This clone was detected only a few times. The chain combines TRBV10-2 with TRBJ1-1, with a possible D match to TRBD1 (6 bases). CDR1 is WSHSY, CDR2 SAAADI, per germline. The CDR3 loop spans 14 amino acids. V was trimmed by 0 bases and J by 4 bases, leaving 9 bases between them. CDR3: CASSESGGGTEAFF. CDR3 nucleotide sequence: TGCGCCAGCAGTGAGTCAGGGGGAGGCACTGAAGCTTTCTTT.

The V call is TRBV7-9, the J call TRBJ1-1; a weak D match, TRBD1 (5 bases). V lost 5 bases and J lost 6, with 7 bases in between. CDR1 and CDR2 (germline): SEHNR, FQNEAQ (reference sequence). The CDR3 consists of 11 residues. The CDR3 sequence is CASSQGPEAFF. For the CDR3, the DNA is TGTGCCAGCAGCCAGGGCCCTGAAGCTTTCTTT.

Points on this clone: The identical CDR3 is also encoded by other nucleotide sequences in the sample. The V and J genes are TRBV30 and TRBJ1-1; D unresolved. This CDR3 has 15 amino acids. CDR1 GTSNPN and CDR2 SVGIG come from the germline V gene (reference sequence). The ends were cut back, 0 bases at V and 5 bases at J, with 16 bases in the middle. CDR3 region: CAWSVHAGWWTEAFF. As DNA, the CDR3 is TGTGCCTGGAGTGTGCACGCGGGGTGGTGGACTGAAGCTTTCTTT.

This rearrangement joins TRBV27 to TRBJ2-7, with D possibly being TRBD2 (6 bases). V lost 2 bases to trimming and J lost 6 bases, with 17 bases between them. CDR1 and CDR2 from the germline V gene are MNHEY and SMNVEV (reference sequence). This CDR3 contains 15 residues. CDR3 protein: CASSLMPGLYSEQYF. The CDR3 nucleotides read TGTGCCAGCAGTTTAATGCCGGGACTCTACTCCGAGCAGTACTTC.

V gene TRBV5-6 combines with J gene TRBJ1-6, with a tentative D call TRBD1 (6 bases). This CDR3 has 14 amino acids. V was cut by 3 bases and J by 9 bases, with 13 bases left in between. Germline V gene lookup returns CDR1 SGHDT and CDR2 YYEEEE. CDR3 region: CASSSGDSGSPLHF. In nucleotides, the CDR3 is TGTGCCAGCAGCTCAGGGGATTCCGGTTCACCCCTCCACTTT. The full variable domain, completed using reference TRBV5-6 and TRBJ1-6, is DAGVTQSPTHLIKTRGQQVTLRCSPKSGHDTVSWYQQALGQGPQFIFQYYEEEERQRGNFPDRFSGHQFPNYSSELNVNALLLGDSALYLCASSSGDSGSPLHFGNGTRLTVT.